This T cell receptor beta chain appears in the sequencing data of a study of control samples from healthy donors and cancer patients. Data came from immunoSEQ multiplex PCR; TCRdb stores just in-frame clones and leaves some out. The sample records around 120,000 clones, just under 95% being singletons. J gave up 3 bases and V 5 bases, and 8 bases lay outside the gene matches. Looked up from germline, CDR1 is SGHNT and CDR2 is YYREEE (reference sequence). This CDR3 is built from 15 residues. This clone was counted once. V and J are TRBV5-4 and TRBJ2-7, with 10 nucleotides matching TRBD2. Material for sequencing was blood. The sequence derives from a man aged 25-45 years in good health. The CDR3 coding sequence is TGTGCCAGCAGTCGAGCGGGGGGGTCTTTCTACGAGCAGTACTTC. Its protein product is CASSRAGGSFYEQYF.